These 22 T cell receptor beta chains originate from one sample sequenced in a study of glioma-infiltrating T cells after dendritic cell vaccination. Libraries were prepared by immunoSEQ multiplex PCR; TCRdb keeps only in-frame clonotypes and omits some of them. The sample contains 100,000 or so clones, approximately 84% of which appear only once. Specified time point: after dendritic cell vaccination, including at tumor progression/relapse. Sequencing was performed on blood, taken after dendritic cell vaccination. These receptors originate from a human donor with glioblastoma.

The chain uses TRBV5-1 and TRBJ1-4, with unresolved D. In germline, CDR1 is SGHRS, CDR2 YFSETQ. The CDR3 loop spans 14 amino acids. V was clipped by 1 base and J by 3 bases, with 7 bases between them. CDR3 region: CASSLSTANEKLFF. As DNA, the CDR3 is TGCGCCAGCAGCTTGAGCACAGCTAATGAAAAACTGTTTTTT.

The chain joins TRBV27 to TRBJ2-2, with unresolved D. Deletions cut 2 bases from V and 1 base from J, with 2 bases between. The CDR3 totals 13 residues. Per germline, CDR1 MNHEY and CDR2 SMNVEV (reference sequence). CDR3 loop: CASSLLNTGELFF. CDR3 coding DNA: TGTGCCAGCAGTTTACTGAACACCGGGGAGCTGTTTTTT.

The rearrangement joins TRBV19 to TRBJ1-1, with 8 bases fitting TRBD1. V gave up 6 bases and J gave up 5 bases; unmatched junction bases: 5. CDR3 size: 13 residues. From germline, CDR1 is LNHDA and CDR2 SQIVND (reference sequence). The CDR3 nucleotides read TGTGCCAGTAGGATACAGGGGGTAACTGAAGCTTTCTTT. Its translation: CASRIQGVTEAFF.

The chain links TRBV7-9 to TRBJ2-1; no firm D call. The CDR3 spans 17 residues. The germline CDR1 and CDR2 sequences are SEHNR and FQNEAQ (reference sequence). Trimming shortened V by 6 bases and J by 0 bases, and 18 bases separated the two germline ends. In DNA form, the CDR3 reads TGTGCCAGCAGTGGGCTCATCCCCATTAGCTCCTACAATGAGCAGTTCTTC. Protein product: CASSGLIPISSYNEQFF.

The chain has TRBV28 and TRBJ1-2; maybe TRBD1 (5 bases). The ends were cut back, 6 bases at V and 7 bases at J, with 12 bases in the middle. The germline V gene has CDR1 MDHEN and CDR2 SYDVKM. This CDR3 has 12 residues. Here the CDR3 reads CASSLQGIGYTF. The CDR3 bases are TGTGCCAGCAGCCTCCAGGGAATTGGCTACACCTTC.

This clone has only a few counts. The CDR3 DNA is TGTGCCAGCAGCCCCCGAGTGGCGGGAGGGTTCGATGAGCAGTTCTTC. Amino acids: CASSPRVAGGFDEQFF. The genes are TRBV28 and TRBJ2-1, with 9 bases fitting TRBD2. The J segment lost 8 bases and the V segment lost 6 bases, leaving 14 bases of the junction unmatched. Germline V gene sequence: CDR1 MDHEN, CDR2 SYDVKM. The CDR3 runs to 16 residues.

The rearrangement uses TRBV28 and TRBJ2-5; 7 nucleotides match TRBD2. With 7 bases clipped from V and 2 bases from J, the junction kept 7 bases outside the gene matches. Germline V CDR1 and CDR2: MDHEN, SYDVKM. The CDR3 totals 14 residues. The CDR3 protein is CASNPGTNQETQYF. In DNA, the CDR3 is TGTGCCAGCAACCCCGGGACTAATCAAGAGACCCAGTACTTC.

The chain uses TRBV29-1 and TRBJ2-5; 10 bases map to TRBD1. Looked up from germline, CDR1 is SQVTM and CDR2 is ANQGSEA. Trimming cost V 3 bases and J 6 bases; bases outside gene matches: 10. The length of the CDR3 is 15 residues. This CDR3 reads CSVDGTGELVQTQYF. Here the CDR3 DNA reads TGCAGCGTTGACGGGACAGGGGAGCTAGTACAGACCCAGTACTTC.

The chain uses TRBV30 and TRBJ1-1; no clear D gene. With 1 base removed from V and 6 bases from J, the gap between germline ends came to 9 bases. Per germline, CDR1 GTSNPN and CDR2 SVGIG (reference sequence). There are 12 residues in the CDR3. CDR3 DNA sequence: TGTGCCTGGAGTGGATCGGGTCCTGAAGCTTTCTTT. Translation: CAWSGSGPEAFF.

The CDR3 region is CASSRGRGNTIYF. The CDR3 bases are TGTGCCAGTAGCAGGGGGCGCGGAAACACCATATATTTT. The chain combines TRBV19 with TRBJ1-3; TRBD1 agrees at 8 bases. The germline V gene has CDR1 LNHDA and CDR2 SQIVND (reference sequence). CDR3 size: 13 residues. The V and J ends lost 6 bases and 4 bases, in that order; junction bases with no gene match: 2.

The chain links TRBV5-1 to TRBJ2-1; TRBD2 matches 13 bases. J gave up 7 bases and V 3 bases, and 7 bases lay outside the gene matches. The CDR3 is made up of 16 amino acids. Germline CDR1 is SGHRS and CDR2 is YFSETQ. The CDR3 sequence is CASSSGTGLAGNEQFF. For the CDR3, the DNA is TGCGCCAGCAGCTCTGGTACGGGACTAGCGGGAAATGAGCAGTTCTTC.

This chain joins TRBV5-4 and TRBJ1-2; D gene ambiguous. CDR1 and CDR2 from the germline V gene are SGHNT and YYREEE (reference sequence). The CDR3 contains 13 residues. The germline V and J ends were trimmed by 0 bases and 8 bases, with 11 bases remaining between them. The CDR3 bases are TGTGCCAGCAGCTTGGACAGTTTTAGGGGCTACACCTTC. Translated: CASSLDSFRGYTF. The whole variable domain, remainder taken from reference TRBV5-4 and TRBJ1-2, is ETGVTQSPTHLIKTRGQQVTLRCSSQSGHNTVSWYQQALGQGPQFIFQYYREEENGRGNFPPRFSGLQFPNYSSELNVNALELDDSALYLCASSLDSFRGYTFGSGTRLTVV.

The V call is TRBV7-8, the J call TRBJ2-2; D not certain. Germline-derived CDR1 and CDR2 are SGHVS and FQNEAQ. V was clipped by 6 bases and J by 7 bases, with 9 bases between them. The CDR3 sequence is 12 residues long. DNA for the CDR3: TGTGCCAGCAGTCTTATTATCGGGGAGCTGTTTTTT. Residues: CASSLIIGELFF.

The chain carries TRBV5-4 and TRBJ2-5; tentative D call: TRBD2 (5 bases). The CDR3 runs to 16 residues. Germline assignment: CDR1 SGHNT and CDR2 YYREEE (reference sequence). Trimming removed 4 bases from V and 5 bases from J, with 21 bases in between. This CDR3 is CASSPSGLGRRETQYF. The CDR3 nucleotides are TGTGCCAGCAGCCCCTCCGGATTAGGGCGGAGGGAGACCCAGTACTTC.

This chain connects TRBV7-9 to TRBJ1-2; 9 nucleotides align to TRBD1. Germline V gene sequence: CDR1 SEHNR, CDR2 FQNEAQ (reference sequence). The V segment lost 5 bases and the J segment 4 bases; nucleotides outside the gene matches: 5. The CDR3 runs 14 residues. Written as DNA, the CDR3 is TGTGCCAGCAGCGCGGGACAGGGATTCTATGGCTACACCTTC. Translated: CASSAGQGFYGYTF.

In DNA form, the CDR3 reads TGCAGCGTTCGGGGTTCGTTGGGAACTAATGAAAAACTGTTTTTT. Translating gives CSVRGSLGTNEKLFF. The gene calls are TRBV29-1 and TRBJ1-4; D gene unclear. CDR1 SQVTM and CDR2 ANQGSEA come from the germline V gene. CDR3 length equals 15 residues. Trimming cost V 5 bases and J 1 base, with 14 bases left between them.

V usage is TRBV4-2 and J usage is TRBJ2-7, with 11 positions matching TRBD1. Losses at the gene ends were 0 bases for V and 6 bases for J; bases not matched to a gene: 7. The CDR3 consists of 16 residues. Germline CDR1 and CDR2: LGHNA and YNFKEQ. The CDR3 DNA follows: TGTGCCAGCAGCCAAGATCGCGGGACAGGGGGTAGCGAGCAGTACTTC. Protein product: CASSQDRGTGGSEQYF.

The chain recombines TRBV7-2 with TRBJ2-7; 14 bases are shared with TRBD2. The germline V gene has CDR1 SGHTA and CDR2 FQGNSA. Trimming took 5 bases from V and 0 from J; bases not matched to a gene: 6. CDR3 length equals 17 residues. CDR3 nucleotide sequence: TGTGCCAGCAGCCGCCCGGGACTAGCGGGGGACTCCTACGAGCAGTACTTC. Translating gives CASSRPGLAGDSYEQYF.

CDR3 residues: CASSRTRAYGYTF. The CDR3 nucleotides are TGTGCCAGCAGTAGGACACGAGCGTATGGCTACACCTTC. The rearrangement links TRBV6-5 to TRBJ1-2; a possible D gene is TRBD1 (5 bases). Trimming left V 5 bases short and J 5 bases short, with 12 bases between. The CDR3 spans 13 residues. Germline V lookup: CDR1 MNHEY, CDR2 SVGAGI.

V gene TRBV28 combines with J gene TRBJ2-5; 7 bases match TRBD2. Germline lookup yields CDR1 MDHEN and CDR2 SYDVKM. CDR3 length: 15 residues. The V segment lost 5 bases and the J segment 5 bases; nucleotides outside the gene matches: 11. CDR3 sequence: CASSPSGIRGETQYF. The CDR3 nucleotides are TGTGCCAGCAGTCCGAGCGGGATCCGAGGGGAGACCCAGTACTTC. Combining the CDR3 with reference TRBV28 and TRBJ2-5 gives the whole variable domain DVKVTQSSRYLVKRTGEKVFLECVQDMDHENMFWYRQDPGLGLRLIYFSYDVKMKEKGDIPEGYSVSREKKERFSLILESASTNQTSMYLCASSPSGIRGETQYFGPGTRLLVL.

Only a few counts were recorded for this clone. The rearrangement joins TRBV19 to TRBJ1-1; possible D gene TRBD1, 5 bases. CDR1 and CDR2 (germline): LNHDA, SQIVND (reference sequence). Trimming left V 6 bases short and J 1 base short, with 12 bases between. The CDR3 loop spans 14 amino acids. CDR3 loop: CASSHLGGNTEAFF. Here the CDR3 DNA reads TGTGCCAGTAGCCATCTCGGGGGGAACACTGAAGCTTTCTTT.

The chain couples TRBV18 to TRBJ1-3, with 8 positions matching TRBD1. Germline V gene data show CDR1 as KGHSH and CDR2 as LQKENI. Unmatched junction bases numbered 11, after V lost 1 base and J lost 0 bases. The CDR3 loop spans 19 amino acids. CDR3 residues: CASSPRFQGAQGSGNTIYF. The CDR3 DNA reads as TGTGCCAGCTCACCACGTTTCCAGGGGGCACAAGGCTCTGGAAACACCATATATTTT.